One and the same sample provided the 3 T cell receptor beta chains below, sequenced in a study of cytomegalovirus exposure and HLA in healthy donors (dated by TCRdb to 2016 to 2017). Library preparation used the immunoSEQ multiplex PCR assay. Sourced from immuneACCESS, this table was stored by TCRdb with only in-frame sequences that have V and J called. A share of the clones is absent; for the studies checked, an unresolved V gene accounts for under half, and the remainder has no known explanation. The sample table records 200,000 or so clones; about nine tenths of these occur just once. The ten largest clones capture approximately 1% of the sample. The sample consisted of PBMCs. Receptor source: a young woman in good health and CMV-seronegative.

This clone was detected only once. CDR3 in amino acids: CASSSGTTIQGTQYF. CDR3 nucleotides: TGCGCCAGCAGCTCCGGGACAACTATACAGGGTACGCAGTATTTT. This sequence joins TRBV5-1 and TRBJ2-3; D is perhaps TRBD1 (6 bases). Trimming cost V 3 bases and J 8 bases, with 19 bases left between them. CDR3 length equals 15 residues. Germline V gene data show CDR1 as SGHRS and CDR2 as YFSETQ.

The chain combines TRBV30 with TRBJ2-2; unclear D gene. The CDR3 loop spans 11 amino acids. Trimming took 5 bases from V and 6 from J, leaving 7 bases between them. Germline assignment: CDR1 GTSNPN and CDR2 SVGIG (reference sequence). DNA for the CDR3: TGTGCCTGGCGGTCTGCCGGGGAGCTGTTTTTT. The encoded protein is CAWRSAGELFF.

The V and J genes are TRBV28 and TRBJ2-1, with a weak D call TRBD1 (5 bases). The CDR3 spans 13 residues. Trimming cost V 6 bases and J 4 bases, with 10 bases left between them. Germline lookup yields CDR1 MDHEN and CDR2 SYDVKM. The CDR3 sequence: CASRDISYNEQFF. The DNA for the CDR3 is TGTGCCAGCAGGGACATCTCTTACAATGAGCAGTTCTTC.